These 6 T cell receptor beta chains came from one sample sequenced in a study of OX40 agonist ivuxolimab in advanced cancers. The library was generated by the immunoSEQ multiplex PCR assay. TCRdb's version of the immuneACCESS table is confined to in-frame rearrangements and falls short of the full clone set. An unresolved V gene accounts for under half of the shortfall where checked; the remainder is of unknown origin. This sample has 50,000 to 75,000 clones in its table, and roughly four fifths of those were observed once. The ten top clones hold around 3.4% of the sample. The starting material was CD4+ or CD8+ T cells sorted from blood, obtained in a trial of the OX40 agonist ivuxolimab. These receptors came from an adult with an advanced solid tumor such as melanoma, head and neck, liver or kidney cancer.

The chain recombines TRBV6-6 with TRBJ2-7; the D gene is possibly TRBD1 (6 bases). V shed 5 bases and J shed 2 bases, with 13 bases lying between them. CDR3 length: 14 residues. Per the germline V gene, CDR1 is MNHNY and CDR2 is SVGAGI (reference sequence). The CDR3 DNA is TGTGCCAGCAGTGGACAGAGGGGTGCCTACGAGCAGTACTTC. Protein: CASSGQRGAYEQYF.

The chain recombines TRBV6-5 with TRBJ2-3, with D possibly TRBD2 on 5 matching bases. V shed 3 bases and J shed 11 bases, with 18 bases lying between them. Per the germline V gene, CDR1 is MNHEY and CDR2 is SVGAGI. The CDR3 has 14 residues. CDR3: CASSYGGSEVGQYF. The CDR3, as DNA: TGTGCCAGCAGTTATGGCGGGTCCGAGGTCGGGCAGTATTTT.

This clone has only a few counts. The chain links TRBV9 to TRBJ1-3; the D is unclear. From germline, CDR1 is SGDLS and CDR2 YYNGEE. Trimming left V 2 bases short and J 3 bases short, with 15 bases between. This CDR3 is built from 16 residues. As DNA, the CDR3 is TGTGCCAGCAGCGTGGACGGGCCTCACCTTGGAAACACCATATATTTT. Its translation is CASSVDGPHLGNTIYF.

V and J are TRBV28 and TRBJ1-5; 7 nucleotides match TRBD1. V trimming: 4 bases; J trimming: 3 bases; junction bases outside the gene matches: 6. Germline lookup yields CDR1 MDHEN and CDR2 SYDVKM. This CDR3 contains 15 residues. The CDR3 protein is CASSSAGGDNQPQHF. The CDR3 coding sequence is TGTGCCAGCAGTTCGGCAGGGGGGGACAATCAGCCCCAGCATTTT.

The CDR3 DNA reads as TGCAGCGTTGCTCGGGTAGCGGGGTCGTCCAATGAGCAGTTCTTC. This codes for CSVARVAGSSNEQFF. The V and J genes are TRBV29-1 and TRBJ2-1, with 8 bases matching TRBD2. CDR1 is SQVTM, CDR2 ANQGSEA, per germline. V dropped 4 bases and J dropped 6; count of bases not matched to a gene: 11. This CDR3 has 15 residues.

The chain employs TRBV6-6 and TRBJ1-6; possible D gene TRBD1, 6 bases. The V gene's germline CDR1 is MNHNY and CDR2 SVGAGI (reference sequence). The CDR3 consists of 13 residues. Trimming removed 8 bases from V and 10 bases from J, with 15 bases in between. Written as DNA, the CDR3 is TGTGCCAGCTTCGGGGGCTTGGAATCACCCCTCCACTTT. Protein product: CASFGGLESPLHF.